This record concerns one TCR beta chain sequence. PCR involved 60 Vbeta and 13 Jbeta primers. Profiled with immunoSEQ multiplex PCR; TCRdb holds only in-frame clones, not every one. The sample has about 170,000 clones, 80% seen once. The source of the sample is a study of cytomegalovirus exposure and HLA in healthy donors. The sequence was collected from a man aged 25-45 years in good health and CMV-seropositive. The sequencing input was PBMCs.

The CDR3 sequence: CATSQGTNYGYTF. CDR3 DNA: TGTGCCACTTCACAGGGGACTAACTATGGCTACACCTTC. The chain has TRBV9 and TRBJ1-2, with 7 bases lining up with TRBD1. The germline V gene has CDR1 SGDLS and CDR2 YYNGEE. The CDR3 is 13 amino acids. The V and J ends lost 9 bases and 0 bases, in that order; junction bases with no gene match: 5.